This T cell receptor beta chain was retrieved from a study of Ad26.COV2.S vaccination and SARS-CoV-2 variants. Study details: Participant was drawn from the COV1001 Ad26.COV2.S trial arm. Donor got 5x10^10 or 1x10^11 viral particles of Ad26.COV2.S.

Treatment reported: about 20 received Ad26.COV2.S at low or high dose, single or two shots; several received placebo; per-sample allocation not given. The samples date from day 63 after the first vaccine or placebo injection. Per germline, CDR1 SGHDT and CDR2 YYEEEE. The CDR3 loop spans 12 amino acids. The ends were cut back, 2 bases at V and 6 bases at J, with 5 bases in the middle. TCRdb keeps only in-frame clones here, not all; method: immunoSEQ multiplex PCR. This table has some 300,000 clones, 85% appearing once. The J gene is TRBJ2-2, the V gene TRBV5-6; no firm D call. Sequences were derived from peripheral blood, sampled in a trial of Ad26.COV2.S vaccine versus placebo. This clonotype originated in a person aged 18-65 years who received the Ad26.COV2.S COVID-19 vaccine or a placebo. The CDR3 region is CASSFFPGELFF. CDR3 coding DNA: TGTGCCAGCAGCTTTTTTCCCGGGGAGCTGTTTTTT.